This TCR beta chain was obtained from a study of early T cells in non-severe SARS-CoV-2 infection. Across the study: Sequencing of bulk RNA from unsorted whole blood was done, without chain pairing.

The CDR3 is 14 amino acids. V dropped 0 bases and J dropped 2 bases, with 9 bases sitting between them. Germline CDR1 and CDR2: GTSNPN and SVGIG (reference sequence). Unique molecular identifiers tagged individual cDNA molecules. TCRdb recomputed calls from the 5' RACE reads with MiXCR, one row per CDR3 protein. This repertoire shows roughly 27,000 distinct CDR3 sequences, 4% to 4.5% found once; its top ten account for approximately 4.7%. As regards this clonotype: No antigen is known for it.

Study-wide points: Using VDJdb, the matching emphasized anti-spike CD8 responses while missing private and CD4 specificities.

The material sequenced was whole blood. The TCR originated in an adult who was a healthcare worker with PCR-confirmed SARS-CoV-2 infection or an uninfected control (not recorded which). This sequence joins TRBV30 and TRBJ2-3; D might be TRBD2 (6 bases). The CDR3 nucleotides read TGTGCCTGGAGTGTCGGGAGACACACAGATACGCAGTATTTT. Its protein product is CAWSVGRHTDTQYF.